A single sample is the source of the 28 T cell receptor beta chains below, sequenced in a study of identical twins. Via MiXCR, TCRdb re-called the 5' RACE reads, giving one row per CDR3 protein. The sample gives approximately 490,000 distinct CDR3 sequences, around 20% of which show up once; around 0.5% is in the top ten. The sample was also linked to a second study, of yellow fever vaccine responses in identical twins.

Sample: CD4+ T cells sorted from blood. The receptors derive from a woman between 18 and 30 years old in good health.

The chain uses TRBV25-1 and TRBJ2-5; no clear D gene. The CDR3 has 14 amino acids. Germline CDR1 reads MGHDK; CDR2 reads SYGVNS. The V end was cut by 4 bases, the J end by 2 bases, with 11 bases between. The CDR3 here is CASSGTDGQETQYF. The CDR3 DNA sequence: TGTGCCAGCAGTGGGACGGACGGGCAAGAGACCCAGTACTTC.

This chain connects TRBV24-1 to TRBJ2-1; 8 bases map to TRBD2. CDR1 is KGHDR, CDR2 SFDVKD, per germline. Trimming cost V 1 base and J 8 bases; bases outside gene matches: 9. This CDR3 is built from 16 residues. The CDR3 DNA follows: TGTGCCACCAGTGATTTCCCAAGCGGGAGTGGCGATGAGCAGTTCTTC. Residues: CATSDFPSGSGDEQFF.

The chain couples TRBV20-1 to TRBJ2-5, with D unclear. Per the germline V gene, CDR1 is DFQATT and CDR2 is SNEGSKA (reference sequence). Trimming left V 1 base short and J 7 bases short, with 10 bases between. This CDR3 is built from 12 residues. The CDR3 DNA sequence: TGCAGTGCTAGAGGATCTGGCGCGACCCAGTACTTC. Encoded protein: CSARGSGATQYF.

This clonotype has a handful of counts. V and J are TRBV3-1 and TRBJ2-5; D gene ambiguous. Germline assignment: CDR1 LGHDT and CDR2 YNNKEL (reference sequence). This CDR3 spans 12 amino acids. The ends were cut back, 3 bases at V and 2 bases at J, with 4 bases in the middle. The CDR3 region is CASSHIQETQYF. The CDR3 bases are TGTGCCAGCAGCCATATACAAGAGACCCAGTACTTC.

The genes are TRBV5-1 and TRBJ1-6; D gene uncertain. The CDR3 spans 16 residues. CDR1 is SGHRS, CDR2 YFSETQ, per germline. V lost 2 bases and J lost 9, with 18 bases in between. The CDR3 loop is CASSLRAEGPTSPLHF. CDR3 nucleotides: TGCGCCAGCAGCTTACGCGCCGAGGGCCCTACTTCACCCCTCCACTTT.

The genes are TRBV28 and TRBJ2-2; D remains unclear. This CDR3 region has 14 residues. The germline V and J ends were trimmed by 2 bases and 4 bases, with 8 bases remaining between them. In germline, CDR1 is MDHEN, CDR2 SYDVKM. Here the CDR3 reads CASSLPRLTGELFF. The CDR3 DNA follows: TGTGCCAGCAGTTTACCCCGCCTCACCGGGGAGCTGTTTTTT.

A few counts support this clonotype. The J gene is TRBJ2-3, the V gene TRBV29-1; no clear D. The CDR3 spans 13 residues. Germline V gene lookup returns CDR1 SQVTM and CDR2 ANQGSEA. Trimming removed 4 bases from V and 7 bases from J, with 15 bases in between. The CDR3 DNA follows: TGCAGCGTTGGGTCCGCCCCACTGTATACGCAGTATTTT. Its protein is CSVGSAPLYTQYF.

This clonotype was seen more than once but under ten times. V is TRBV5-5 and J is TRBJ2-1; possible D gene TRBD2, 6 bases. Trimming stripped 6 bases from V and 0 bases from J, with 13 bases between. The germline V gene encodes CDR1 SGHKS and CDR2 YYEKEE (reference sequence). This CDR3 has 15 amino acids. CDR3 residues: CASTLGGNSYNEQFF. DNA for the CDR3: TGTGCCAGCACCCTGGGGGGTAACTCCTACAATGAGCAGTTCTTC.

The rearrangement links TRBV25-1 to TRBJ2-4, with a possible D match to TRBD1 (5 bases). In germline, CDR1 is MGHDK, CDR2 SYGVNS. The V gene lost 8 bases and the J gene lost 10 bases, with 15 bases spanning the gap. The CDR3 extends over 12 amino acids. The CDR3 protein is CASSGHSEIQYF. DNA for the CDR3: TGTGCCAGCTCCGGACACTCTGAGATTCAGTACTTC.

This clonotype was observed a handful of times. CDR3 in amino acids: CASSSGEINEKLFF. For the CDR3, the DNA is TGCGCCAGCAGCTCGGGGGAGATTAATGAAAAACTGTTTTTT. The chain joins TRBV5-1 to TRBJ1-4, with D tentatively TRBD1 (5 bases). The CDR3 totals 14 residues. Germline assignment: CDR1 SGHRS and CDR2 YFSETQ. V lost 3 bases and J lost 4, with 10 bases in between.

Only a few counts were recorded for this clonotype. The chain is built from TRBV11-1 and TRBJ2-6; 14 positions match TRBD2. The V segment lost 7 bases and the J segment 2 bases; nucleotides outside the gene matches: 16. The CDR3 covers 21 residues. CDR1 and CDR2 from the germline V gene are SGHAT and FQDESV (reference sequence). The CDR3 sequence: CASTELAPGLAGGTGANVLTF. The CDR3 DNA is TGTGCCAGCACCGAACTAGCCCCAGGACTAGCGGGAGGAACTGGGGCCAACGTCCTGACTTTC.

This clonotype was seen more than once but under ten times. This chain links TRBV20-1 with TRBJ2-7; 8 nucleotides align to TRBD2. J gave up 6 bases and V 5 bases, and 9 bases lay outside the gene matches. Germline V gives CDR1 DFQATT, CDR2 SNEGSKA (reference sequence). The CDR3 totals 13 residues. The CDR3 DNA reads as TGCAGTGCTCGTGGACTAGCCTCGGGCGAGCAGTACGTC. Its protein is CSARGLASGEQYV.

V and J are TRBV20-1 and TRBJ2-7, with 9 nucleotides matching TRBD1. The CDR3 contains 13 residues. The V segment lost 8 bases and the J segment 3 bases; nucleotides outside the gene matches: 8. Germline CDR1 and CDR2: DFQATT and SNEGSKA (reference sequence). CDR3 region: CSTPGQGNYEQYF. DNA of the CDR3: TGCAGTACACCGGGACAGGGTAACTACGAGCAGTACTTC.

The rearrangement uses TRBV12-3 or TRBV12-4 and TRBJ2-7, with 14 bases aligning to TRBD2. J was trimmed by 3 bases and V by 5 bases; bases with no gene match: 15. CDR3 size: 19 residues. The CDR3 sequence: CASSPLRPGTSGSLYEQYF. For the CDR3, the DNA is TGTGCCAGCAGTCCCTTAAGACCGGGGACTAGCGGGAGTCTCTACGAGCAGTACTTC.

This clonotype was picked up a small number of times. The chain is built from TRBV5-1 and TRBJ2-1; D is unresolved. V lost 0 bases to trimming and J lost 2 bases, with 12 bases between them. This CDR3 region has 16 residues. Germline V lookup: CDR1 SGHRS, CDR2 YFSETQ. The CDR3 bases are TGCGCCAGCAGCTTGGCTTACGGCGGCGCCTACAATGAGCAGTTCTTC. Amino acids: CASSLAYGGAYNEQFF.

The chain has TRBV12-3 or TRBV12-4 and TRBJ1-1; no clear D gene. V lost 5 bases to trimming and J lost 5 bases, with 21 bases between them. The CDR3 contains 16 residues. CDR3: CASSRDTSGGWTEAFF. CDR3 in DNA: TGTGCCAGCAGTAGAGATACATCAGGAGGCTGGACTGAAGCTTTCTTT.

V is TRBV6-1 and J is TRBJ2-5, with 10 bases that match TRBD2. CDR1 is MNHNS, CDR2 SASEGT, per germline. With V trimmed by 7 bases and J by 7 bases, 9 bases remained unmatched. The CDR3 consists of 14 residues. The CDR3 DNA follows: TGTGCCAGCACCCTAGCGGGGGCCACCCGGACCCAGTACTTC. Its translation is CASTLAGATRTQYF.

A few counts support this clonotype. The V gene is TRBV3-1, the J gene TRBJ2-7; D might be TRBD1 (5 bases). The V and J ends lost 1 base and 6 bases respectively, with 10 bases between them. Germline CDR1 is LGHDT and CDR2 is YNNKEL (reference sequence). The CDR3 length is 13 residues. This CDR3 is CASSQGRASEQYV. In DNA, the CDR3 is TGTGCCAGCAGCCAAGGCAGGGCCAGCGAGCAGTACGTC.

This clonotype is a singleton in its sample. V and J are TRBV7-8 and TRBJ1-6; TRBD1 matches at 7 bases. With 5 bases clipped from V and 9 bases from J, the junction kept 7 bases outside the gene matches. Germline CDR1 reads SGHVS; CDR2 reads FQNEAQ. CDR3 size: 14 residues. The CDR3 here is CASSPQTGVSPLHF. Written as DNA, the CDR3 is TGTGCCAGCAGCCCGCAAACAGGGGTTTCACCCCTCCACTTT. Together with reference TRBV7-8 and TRBJ1-6, the CDR3 gives the full variable domain: GAGVSQSPRYKVAKRGQDVALRCDPISGHVSLFWYQQALGQGPEFLTYFQNEAQLDKSGLPSDRFFAERPEGSVSTLKIQRTQQEDSAVYLCASSPQTGVSPLHFGNGTRLTVT.

The rearrangement joins TRBV6-1 to TRBJ2-3; D is perhaps TRBD1 or TRBD2 (5 bases each). The ends were cut back, 6 bases at V and 5 bases at J, with 21 bases in the middle. CDR3 length: 16 amino acids. The germline CDR1 and CDR2 sequences are MNHNS and SASEGT. The CDR3 DNA follows: TGTGCCAGCAGCCAAGAGGGGTCGTATGCGGGAGATACGCAGTATTTT. The encoded protein is CASSQEGSYAGDTQYF.

The chain has TRBV7-9 and TRBJ2-1, with a possible D match to TRBD1 (5 bases). Germline assignment: CDR1 SEHNR and CDR2 FQNEAQ (reference sequence). This CDR3 has 14 residues. Trimming removed 6 bases from V and 9 bases from J, with 18 bases in between. CDR3 region: CASRTERSSGEQFF. The CDR3 bases are TGTGCCAGCAGGACAGAGAGATCCTCTGGTGAGCAGTTCTTC.

This clonotype has just a few counts. V and J are TRBV19 and TRBJ1-2; D possibly corresponds to TRBD1 (6 bases). Per germline, CDR1 LNHDA and CDR2 SQIVND (reference sequence). V was clipped by 3 bases and J by 2 bases, with 19 bases between them. The CDR3 consists of 17 residues. The CDR3 DNA follows: TGTGCCAGTAGTATTCGAAGGGGCACAGGGCAAAACTATGGCTACACCTTC. Translating it yields CASSIRRGTGQNYGYTF.

This clonotype has at least ten counts. This sequence joins TRBV5-1 and TRBJ2-1; weak D call: TRBD2 (7 bases). V was shortened by 4 bases and J by 6 bases, with 20 bases between the two germline ends. This CDR3 has 16 amino acids. CDR1 and CDR2 from the germline V gene are SGHRS and YFSETQ. CDR3 amino acids: CASSQIDFRGGNEQFF. CDR3 in DNA: TGCGCCAGCAGCCAGATCGACTTTAGGGGGGGCAATGAGCAGTTCTTC.

This clonotype was counted between two and nine times. V and J are TRBV5-1 and TRBJ1-1; tentatively, D is TRBD1 (5 bases). The CDR3 is 12 amino acids. Per the germline V gene, CDR1 is SGHRS and CDR2 is YFSETQ. The V gene lost 4 bases and the J gene lost 5 bases, with 9 bases spanning the gap. Here the CDR3 DNA reads TGCGCCAGCAGCGGGGGTGGGACTGAAGCTTTCTTT. Its protein is CASSGGGTEAFF.

This clonotype was observed a few times. This chain joins TRBV11-2 and TRBJ1-2; D is possibly TRBD1 (6 bases). Germline V gene data show CDR1 as SGHAT and CDR2 as FQNNGV. V was trimmed by 2 bases and J by 5 bases, leaving 12 bases between them. The CDR3 consists of 14 residues. The CDR3 spells CASSLSQGTYGYTF. The CDR3 bases are TGTGCCAGCAGCTTAAGTCAGGGGACTTATGGCTACACCTTC.

V is TRBV6-5 and J is TRBJ2-5; D is possibly TRBD1 or TRBD2 (5 bases each). From germline, CDR1 is MNHEY and CDR2 SVGAGI. This CDR3 has 14 amino acids. Trimming removed 4 bases from V and 5 bases from J, with 14 bases in between. DNA of the CDR3: TGTGCCAGCAGTTTCCTAGGGGAGCCGGAGACCCAGTACTTC. This gives the protein CASSFLGEPETQYF.

This clonotype has only a few counts. The J gene is TRBJ1-6, the V gene TRBV2, with D possibly matching TRBD1 (5 bases). The CDR3 is made up of 14 amino acids. Germline V gene lookup returns CDR1 SNHLY and CDR2 FYNNEI. V was trimmed by 2 bases and J by 8 bases, leaving 10 bases between them. CDR3 amino acids: CASSESRADSPLHF. The CDR3 nucleotides read TGTGCCAGCAGTGAAAGCAGGGCGGATTCACCCCTCCACTTT.

This chain connects TRBV24-1 to TRBJ2-3; the D gene is possibly TRBD1 (6 bases). CDR1 is KGHDR, CDR2 SFDVKD, per germline. The CDR3 covers 14 residues. Trimming cost V 11 bases and J 2 bases, with 16 bases left between them. CDR3 DNA sequence: TGTGCCATCGGGACAACCGGGCCCACAGATACGCAGTATTTT. Translation gives CAIGTTGPTDTQYF.